Below, one TCR beta chain is given with its context. Its antigen is unidentified. Looked up from germline, CDR1 is SGDLS and CDR2 is YYNGEE. CDR3 length: 13 residues. Trimming pared 4 bases from V and 0 bases from J, leaving 8 bases between. Method: immunoSEQ multiplex PCR; TCRdb's copy keeps in-frame clones and lacks some. Among tens of thousands of clones listed, 80% to 90% were seen once. The record originates from a study of OX40 agonist ivuxolimab in advanced cancers. Turning to the study itself: Patients' therapy was ivuxolimab, an antibody that acts as an agonist of OX40 (CD134). Patients with hepatocellular carcinoma, melanoma, renal cell or head and neck cancer made up the dose-escalation patients. A male proportion of just over 80% was recorded, with mean age approximately 64 years and range 23 to 79.

Study-level results: The average count of expanded clones was higher among CD8+ T cells than among CD4+.

Source: CD4+ or CD8+ T cells sorted from blood, taken in a trial of the OX40 agonist ivuxolimab. The TCR was taken from an adult with an advanced solid tumor such as melanoma, head and neck, liver or kidney cancer. V usage is TRBV9 and J usage is TRBJ2-7; the D gene is possibly TRBD2 (6 bases). This chain's CDR3 is CASSRDFSYEQYF. For the CDR3, the DNA is TGTGCCAGCAGCCGGGACTTCTCCTACGAGCAGTACTTC. Together with reference TRBV9 and TRBJ2-7, the CDR3 gives the full variable domain: DSGVTQTPKHLITATGQRVTLRCSPRSGDLSVYWYQQSLDQGLQFLIQYYNGEERAKGNILERFSAQQFPDLHSELNLSSLELGDSALYFCASSRDFSYEQYFGPGTRLTVT.